Presented here are 21 T cell receptor beta chains from one specimen sequenced in a study of blood T cell repertoires in COVID-19. Sequencing used immunoSEQ multiplex PCR; TCRdb keeps in-frame clones, though not all of them. Here the sample spans 100,000 to 150,000 clones, approximately 87% being singletons. The source material was peripheral blood. The receptors derive from a man aged 50-60 years with acute or convalescent COVID-19.

This chain joins TRBV24-1 and TRBJ2-1; 9 bases line up with TRBD1. With 3 bases clipped from V and 4 bases from J, the junction kept 6 bases outside the gene matches. From germline, CDR1 is KGHDR and CDR2 SFDVKD. The CDR3 is 16 residues long. CDR3 in DNA: TGTGCCACCAGTGATGGGACAGGGTTCGCATACAATGAGCAGTTCTTC. Its protein is CATSDGTGFAYNEQFF.

The chain combines TRBV5-1 with TRBJ1-4, with 8 bases lining up with TRBD1. J gave up 5 bases and V 0 bases, and 0 bases lay outside the gene matches. CDR3 size: 14 residues. The germline V gene has CDR1 SGHRS and CDR2 YFSETQ. CDR3: CASSLDRGNEKLFF. The CDR3 nucleotides read TGCGCCAGCAGCTTGGACAGGGGGAATGAAAAACTGTTTTTT.

The chain carries TRBV3-1 (or the pseudogene TRBV3-2) and TRBJ1-2, with D unclear. Germline CDR1 and CDR2: LGHDT and YNNKEL (reference sequence). V lost 10 bases and J lost 0, with 15 bases in between. The CDR3 has 14 residues. The CDR3 DNA reads as TGTGCCACCGAGCGGTCAGACTCTAACTATGGCTACACCTTC. Translating it yields CATERSDSNYGYTF.

This rearrangement joins TRBV6-2 or TRBV6-3 to TRBJ1-5; 7 bases map to TRBD1. The CDR3 is 16 residues long. Germline V gene lookup returns CDR1 MNHEY and CDR2 SVGEGT. V shed 6 bases, J shed 10 bases, and the junction held 18 bases outside the gene matches. The CDR3 DNA reads as TGTGCCAGCAGCCACCTGACAGGGAACGAGGTCAACCCCCAGCATTTT. It specifies CASSHLTGNEVNPQHF.

V and J are TRBV10-3 and TRBJ2-2, with D hard to call. Trimming left V 4 bases short and J 6 bases short, with 6 bases between. Germline V gene sequence: CDR1 ENHRY, CDR2 SYGVKD. The CDR3 spans 12 residues. CDR3 DNA sequence: TGTGCCATCAGTGCTCAGGCCGGGGAGCTGTTTTTT. Protein product: CAISAQAGELFF.

V and J are TRBV21-1 and TRBJ1-2. TRBV21-1 is given as a pseudogene. The CDR3 covers 13 residues. This chain's CDR3 is CANIGRGISGYTF. DNA for the CDR3: TGTGCCAACATAGGACGGGGAATTTCGGGCTACACCTTC.

CDR3 amino acids: CASSADRGSYNEQFF. Written as DNA, the CDR3 is TGTGCCAGCAGTGCTGACAGGGGGTCCTACAATGAGCAGTTCTTC. This rearrangement joins TRBV27 to TRBJ2-1, with 9 bases identical to TRBD1. Germline V gene data show CDR1 as MNHEY and CDR2 as SMNVEV (reference sequence). The CDR3 consists of 15 residues. Losses at the gene ends were 5 bases for V and 1 base for J; bases not matched to a gene: 3.

This chain's CDR3 is CASSQDGQGVNSPLHF. CDR3 coding DNA: TGCGCCAGCAGCCAAGACGGACAGGGTGTTAATTCACCCCTCCACTTT. The V gene is TRBV5-1, the J gene TRBJ1-6, with 8 bases lining up with TRBD1. In germline, CDR1 is SGHRS, CDR2 YFSETQ. The CDR3 extends over 16 amino acids. V was clipped by 4 bases and J by 6 bases; unmatched bases: 9.

The chain carries TRBV11-2 and TRBJ1-1, with no clear D. Germline V lookup: CDR1 SGHAT, CDR2 FQNNGV. The V gene lost 4 bases and the J gene lost 6 bases, with 9 bases spanning the gap. This CDR3 region has 12 residues. CDR3 amino acids: CASSSLRAEAFF. CDR3 DNA sequence: TGTGCCAGCAGCTCCCTCCGCGCTGAAGCTTTCTTT.

This rearrangement joins TRBV24-1 to TRBJ2-7, with 10 bases identical to TRBD1. This CDR3 has 15 amino acids. In germline, CDR1 is KGHDR, CDR2 SFDVKD. V lost 4 bases and J lost 5; bases outside the gene matches: 7. CDR3 sequence reads: CATSDSDRGPNEQYF. The CDR3 nucleotides read TGTGCCACCAGTGACTCAGACAGGGGGCCCAACGAGCAGTACTTC.

This clone was found once. The V gene is TRBV5-4, the J gene TRBJ2-1; no clear D. Germline CDR1 and CDR2: SGHNT and YYREEE (reference sequence). The CDR3 runs 13 residues. V lost 3 bases and J lost 6, with 10 bases in between. Here the CDR3 DNA reads TGTGCCAGCAGCTCTTCTCCGGGCAATGAGCAGTTCTTC. Protein sequence: CASSSSPGNEQFF.

This sequence joins TRBV25-1 and TRBJ2-7; TRBD1 aligns across 7 bases. V dropped 2 bases and J dropped 1; count of bases not matched to a gene: 5. This CDR3 region has 15 residues. Germline V lookup: CDR1 MGHDK, CDR2 SYGVNS. CDR3 DNA sequence: TGTGCCAGCAGTGAACCGGGACAGCTTTCCTACGAGCAGTACTTC. This encodes CASSEPGQLSYEQYF.

This chain uses TRBV18 with TRBJ2-2; TRBD1 is a possible D gene (5 bases). V lost 0 bases, J lost 6 bases, and 8 bases lay in between. This CDR3 is 14 amino acids long. Germline loops: CDR1 KGHSH, CDR2 LQKENI. The DNA of the CDR3 is TGTGCCAGCTCACCACCAGGGGTGGCCGGGGAGCTGTTTTTT. Translation gives CASSPPGVAGELFF.

The gene calls are TRBV19 and TRBJ1-3; the match to TRBD1 covers 7 bases. The CDR3 sequence is 16 residues long. From germline, CDR1 is LNHDA and CDR2 SQIVND (reference sequence). The V gene end was trimmed by 5 bases and the J gene end by 0 bases; junction bases not matched to a gene: 7. The DNA for the CDR3 is TGTGCCAGTAGTCCACCGGGACAGTACTCTGGAAACACCATATATTTT. Translation gives CASSPPGQYSGNTIYF.

The V gene is TRBV7-2, the J gene TRBJ2-3; the match to TRBD2 covers 9 bases. This CDR3 contains 14 residues. CDR1 is SGHTA and CDR2 is FQGNSA in the germline V gene. V lost 4 bases, J lost 4 bases, and 3 bases stayed unmatched. CDR3 bases: TGTGCCAGCAGCTGGGGACTAGCATCAGATACGCAGTATTTT. This translates into CASSWGLASDTQYF. The full variable domain, its missing parts supplied by reference TRBV7-2 and TRBJ2-3, is GAGVSQSPSNKVTEKGKDVELRCDPISGHTALYWYRQSLGQGLEFLIYFQGNSAPDKSGLPSDRFSAERTGGSVSTLTIQRTQQEDSAVYLCASSWGLASDTQYFGPGTRLTVL.

The CDR3 region has the DNA TGTGCCACAACCCAGGGGACGCATGTTAATCAGCCCCAGCATTTT. Encoded protein: CATTQGTHVNQPQHF. The genes are TRBV6-8 and TRBJ1-5; a possible D gene is TRBD1 (6 bases). V was trimmed by 10 bases and J by 4 bases, leaving 20 bases between them. The CDR3 length is 15 residues. CDR1 and CDR2 from the germline V gene are MNHGY and SAAAGT.

CDR3 region: CATSALWAGEIHEQFF. The CDR3 DNA reads as TGTGCCACCAGTGCCCTCTGGGCGGGAGAAATCCATGAGCAGTTCTTC. The chain uses TRBV24-1 and TRBJ2-1; TRBD2 aligns across 7 bases. This CDR3 contains 16 residues. Trimming cost V 5 bases and J 8 bases; bases outside gene matches: 14. CDR1 and CDR2 (germline): KGHDR, SFDVKD.

The V and J genes are TRBV5-1 and TRBJ1-6; tentatively, D is TRBD1 (6 bases). Germline lookup yields CDR1 SGHRS and CDR2 YFSETQ. CDR3 length: 15 residues. V shed 0 bases and J shed 6 bases, with 10 bases lying between them. Here the CDR3 DNA reads TGCGCCAGCAGCTTGGAGTACAGGGTTAATTCACCCCTCCACTTT. Translation gives CASSLEYRVNSPLHF.

J is TRBJ2-7 and V is TRBV7-8; the D gene is possibly TRBD1 (6 bases). V dropped 9 bases and J dropped 5 bases, with 11 bases sitting between them. Germline V lookup: CDR1 SGHVS, CDR2 FQNEAQ. CDR3 length: 11 residues. Here the CDR3 DNA reads TGTGCCAGTACAGGGTTTGACGAGCAGTACTTC. This gives the protein CASTGFDEQYF.

The chain carries TRBV15 and TRBJ1-2; D is undetermined. The CDR3 sequence is 13 residues long. V shed 4 bases and J shed 4 bases, with 10 bases lying between them. Germline V lookup: CDR1 LNHNV, CDR2 YYDKDF (reference sequence). The CDR3 sequence: CATSTPQIYGYTF. The CDR3 bases are TGTGCCACCAGCACCCCACAGATCTATGGCTACACCTTC.

V gene TRBV10-2 combines with J gene TRBJ1-1; 8 nucleotides line up with TRBD1. This CDR3 contains 13 residues. Germline loops: CDR1 WSHSY, CDR2 SAAADI. V shed 6 bases, J shed 1 base, and the junction held 1 base outside the gene matches. The CDR3 nucleotides read TGCGCCAGCAGGGACAGGGCGAACACTGAAGCTTTCTTT. This encodes CASRDRANTEAFF.